This T cell receptor (beta chain) was sequenced during a study of T-cell reconstitution after alpha-beta-depleted transplantation in children. Germline V CDR1 and CDR2: SQVTM, ANQGSEA. This CDR3 has 14 amino acids. Trimming took 7 bases from V and 5 from J; bases not matched to a gene: 8. It was with unique molecular identifiers that the TCRbeta library was prepared. Using its own MiXCR run on the PCR reads, TCRdb lists one record per CDR3 protein. This table has some 500,000 distinct CDR3 sequences, 32% appearing once. V is TRBV29-1 and J is TRBJ2-3, with 11 bases that match TRBD2. The sample here was PBMCs from the stem cell graft donor, taken from the stem cell graft. The receptor was derived from a human donor who donated a stem cell graft to a child with aplastic anemia. The DNA of the CDR3 is TGCAGCGCTGGGGGCCTAGCGGGAGGAGATACGCAGTATTTT. Translated, it gives CSAGGLAGGDTQYF.